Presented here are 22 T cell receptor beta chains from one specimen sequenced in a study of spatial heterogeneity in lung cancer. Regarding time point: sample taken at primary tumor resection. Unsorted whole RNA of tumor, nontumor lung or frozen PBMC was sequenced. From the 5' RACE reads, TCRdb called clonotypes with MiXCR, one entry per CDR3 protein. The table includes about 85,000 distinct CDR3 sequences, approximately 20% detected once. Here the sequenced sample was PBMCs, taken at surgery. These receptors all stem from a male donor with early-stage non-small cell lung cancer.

The CDR3 region is CASSPSSGQGSFEQYF. The CDR3 DNA reads as TGTGCCAGCAGTCCTAGCTCGGGACAGGGGTCGTTCGAGCAGTACTTC. The J gene is TRBJ2-7, the V gene TRBV28; TRBD1 aligns across 10 bases. Losses at the gene ends were 5 bases for V and 6 bases for J; bases not matched to a gene: 13. The germline V gene encodes CDR1 MDHEN and CDR2 SYDVKM. This CDR3 has 16 residues.

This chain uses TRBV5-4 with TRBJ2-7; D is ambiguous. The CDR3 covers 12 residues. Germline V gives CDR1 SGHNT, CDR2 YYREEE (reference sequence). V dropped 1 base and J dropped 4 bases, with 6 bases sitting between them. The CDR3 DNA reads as TGTGCCAGCAGCTTGAACACGTACGAGCAGTACTTC. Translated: CASSLNTYEQYF.

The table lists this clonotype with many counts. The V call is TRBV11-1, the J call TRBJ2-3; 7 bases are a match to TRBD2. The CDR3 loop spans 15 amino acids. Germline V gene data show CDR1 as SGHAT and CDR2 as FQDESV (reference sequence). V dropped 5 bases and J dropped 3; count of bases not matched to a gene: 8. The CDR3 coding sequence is TGTGCCAGCAGCCTCGGACTAGTCTTAACAGATACGCAGTATTTT. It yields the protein CASSLGLVLTDTQYF.

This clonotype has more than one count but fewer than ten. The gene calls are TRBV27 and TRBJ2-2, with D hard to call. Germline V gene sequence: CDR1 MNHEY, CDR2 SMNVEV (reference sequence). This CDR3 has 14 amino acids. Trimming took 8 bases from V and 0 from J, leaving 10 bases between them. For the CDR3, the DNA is TGTGCCAGCGCCTCCGCTACGAACACCGGGGAGCTGTTTTTT. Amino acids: CASASATNTGELFF.

CDR3 residues: CAISEVGGVSNQPQHF. The CDR3 coding sequence is TGTGCCATCAGTGAAGTAGGCGGGGTAAGCAATCAGCCCCAGCATTTT. V is TRBV10-3 and J is TRBJ1-5, with D unresolved. This CDR3 region has 16 residues. Germline loops: CDR1 ENHRY, CDR2 SYGVKD. Trimming pared 3 bases from V and 1 base from J, leaving 13 bases between.

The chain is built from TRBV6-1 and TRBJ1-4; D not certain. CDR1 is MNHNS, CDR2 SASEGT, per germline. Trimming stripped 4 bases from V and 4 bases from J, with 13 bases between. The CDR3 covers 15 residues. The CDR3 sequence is CASSARRGVNEKLFF. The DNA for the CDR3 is TGTGCCAGCAGTGCCCGGCGCGGGGTTAATGAAAAACTGTTTTTT.

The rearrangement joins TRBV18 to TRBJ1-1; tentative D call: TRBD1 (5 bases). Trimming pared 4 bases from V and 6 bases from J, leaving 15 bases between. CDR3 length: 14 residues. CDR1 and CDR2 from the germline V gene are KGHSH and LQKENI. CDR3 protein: CASSRNEGAAEAFF. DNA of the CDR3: TGTGCCAGCTCACGAAACGAAGGGGCGGCTGAAGCTTTCTTT.

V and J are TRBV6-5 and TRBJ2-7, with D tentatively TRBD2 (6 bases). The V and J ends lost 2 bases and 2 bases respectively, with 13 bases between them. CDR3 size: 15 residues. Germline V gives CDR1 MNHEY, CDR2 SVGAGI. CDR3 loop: CASSYRSGDAYEQYF. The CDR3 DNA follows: TGTGCCAGCAGTTACCGGTCGGGAGATGCCTACGAGCAGTACTTC.

CDR3 DNA: TGTGCCAGCAGCCCGGCCCCCTACGAGCAGTACTTC. It codes for CASSPAPYEQYF. This chain links TRBV12-3 or TRBV12-4 with TRBJ2-7; D call uncertain. Deletions cut 6 bases from V and 2 bases from J, with 8 bases between. The CDR3 has 12 amino acids.

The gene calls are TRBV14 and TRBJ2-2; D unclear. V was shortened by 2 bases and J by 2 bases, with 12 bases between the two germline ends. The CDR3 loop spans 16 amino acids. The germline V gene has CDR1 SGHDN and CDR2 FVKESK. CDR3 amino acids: CASSQLIETNTGELFF. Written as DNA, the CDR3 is TGTGCCAGCAGCCAATTGATTGAGACCAACACCGGGGAGCTGTTTTTT.

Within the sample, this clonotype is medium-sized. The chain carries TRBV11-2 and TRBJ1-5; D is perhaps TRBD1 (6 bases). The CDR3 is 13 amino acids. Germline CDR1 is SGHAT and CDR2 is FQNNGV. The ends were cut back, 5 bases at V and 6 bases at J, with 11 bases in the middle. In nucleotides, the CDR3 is TGTGCCAGCAGCCCCGGGGGGGCTCAGCCCCAGCATTTT. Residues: CASSPGGAQPQHF.

The CDR3 nucleotides read TGCAGTGCTAGAGAGTTAGGTTCTAACTATGGCTACACCTTC. Its protein is CSARELGSNYGYTF. The rearrangement joins TRBV20-1 to TRBJ1-2, with D hard to call. The CDR3 totals 14 residues. Germline values: CDR1 DFQATT, CDR2 SNEGSKA (reference sequence). V was clipped by 0 bases and J by 0 bases, with 8 bases between them.

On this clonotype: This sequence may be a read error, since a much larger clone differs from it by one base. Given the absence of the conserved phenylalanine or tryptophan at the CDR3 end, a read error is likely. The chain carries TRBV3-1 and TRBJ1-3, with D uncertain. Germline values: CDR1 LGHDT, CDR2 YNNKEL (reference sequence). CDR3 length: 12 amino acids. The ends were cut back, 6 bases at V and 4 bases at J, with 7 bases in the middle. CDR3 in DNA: TGTGCCAGCAGTCCGATAGGAAACACCATATATTCT. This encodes CASSPIGNTIYS.

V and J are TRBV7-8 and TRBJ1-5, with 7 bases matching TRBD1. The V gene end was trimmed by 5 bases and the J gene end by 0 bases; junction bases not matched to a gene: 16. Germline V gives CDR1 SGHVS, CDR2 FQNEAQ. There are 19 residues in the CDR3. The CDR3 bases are TGTGCCAGCAGCCACGCGAGGGGGCGGCTATCCTATAGCAATCAGCCCCAGCATTTT. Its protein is CASSHARGRLSYSNQPQHF.

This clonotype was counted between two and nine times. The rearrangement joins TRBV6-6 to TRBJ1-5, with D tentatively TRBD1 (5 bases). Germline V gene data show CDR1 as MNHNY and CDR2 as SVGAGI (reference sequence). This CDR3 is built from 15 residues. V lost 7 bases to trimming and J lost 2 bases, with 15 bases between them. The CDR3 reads CASTSPGQGNQPQHF. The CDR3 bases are TGTGCCAGCACCTCTCCGGGGCAGGGCAATCAGCCCCAGCATTTT.

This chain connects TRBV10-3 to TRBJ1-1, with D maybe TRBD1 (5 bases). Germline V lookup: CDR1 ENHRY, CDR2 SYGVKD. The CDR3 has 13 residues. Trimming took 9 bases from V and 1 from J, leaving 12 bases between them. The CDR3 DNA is TGTGCCATTCTCGGGACGGCGAACACTGAAGCTTTCTTT. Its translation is CAILGTANTEAFF.

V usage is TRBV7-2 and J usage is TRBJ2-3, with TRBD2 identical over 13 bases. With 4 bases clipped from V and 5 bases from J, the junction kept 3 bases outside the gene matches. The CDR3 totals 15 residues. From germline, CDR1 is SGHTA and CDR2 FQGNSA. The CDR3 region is CASSSRTSGGDTQYF. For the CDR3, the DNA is TGTGCCAGCAGCTCCCGGACTAGCGGGGGAGATACGCAGTATTTT. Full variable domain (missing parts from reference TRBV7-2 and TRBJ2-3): GAGVSQSPSNKVTEKGKDVELRCDPISGHTALYWYRQSLGQGLEFLIYFQGNSAPDKSGLPSDRFSAERTGGSVSTLTIQRTQQEDSAVYLCASSSRTSGGDTQYFGPGTRLTVL.

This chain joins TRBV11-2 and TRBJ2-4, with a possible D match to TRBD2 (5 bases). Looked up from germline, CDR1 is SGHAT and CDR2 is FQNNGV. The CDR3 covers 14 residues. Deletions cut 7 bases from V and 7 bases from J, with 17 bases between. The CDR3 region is CASTDAPGGNIQYF. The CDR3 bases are TGTGCCAGCACCGACGCCCCGGGCGGGAACATTCAGTACTTC.

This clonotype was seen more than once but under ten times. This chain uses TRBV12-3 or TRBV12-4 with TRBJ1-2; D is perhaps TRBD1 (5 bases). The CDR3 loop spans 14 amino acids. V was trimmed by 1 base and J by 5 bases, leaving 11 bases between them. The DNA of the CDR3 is TGTGCCAGCAGTTTAGGGGACCAATCTTATGGCTACACCTTC. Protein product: CASSLGDQSYGYTF.

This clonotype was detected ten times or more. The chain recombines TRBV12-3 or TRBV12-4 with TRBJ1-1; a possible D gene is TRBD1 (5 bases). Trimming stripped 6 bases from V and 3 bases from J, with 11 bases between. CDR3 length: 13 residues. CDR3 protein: CASSPSGYTEAFF. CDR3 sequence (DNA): TGTGCCAGCAGCCCCTCAGGGTACACTGAAGCTTTCTTT.

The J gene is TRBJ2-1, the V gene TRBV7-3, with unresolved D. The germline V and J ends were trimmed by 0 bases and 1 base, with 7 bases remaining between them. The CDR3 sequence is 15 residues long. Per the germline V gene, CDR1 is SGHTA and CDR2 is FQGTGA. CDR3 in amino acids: CASSLTEQSYNEQFF. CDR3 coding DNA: TGTGCCAGCAGCTTAACCGAACAGTCCTACAATGAGCAGTTCTTC.

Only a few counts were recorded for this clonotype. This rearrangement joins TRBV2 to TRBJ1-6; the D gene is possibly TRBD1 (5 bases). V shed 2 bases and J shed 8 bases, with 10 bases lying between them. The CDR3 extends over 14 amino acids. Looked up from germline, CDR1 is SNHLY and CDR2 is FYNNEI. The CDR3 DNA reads TGTGCCAGCAGTGAATCTGGGGGAGATTCACCCCTCCACTTT. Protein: CASSESGGDSPLHF.